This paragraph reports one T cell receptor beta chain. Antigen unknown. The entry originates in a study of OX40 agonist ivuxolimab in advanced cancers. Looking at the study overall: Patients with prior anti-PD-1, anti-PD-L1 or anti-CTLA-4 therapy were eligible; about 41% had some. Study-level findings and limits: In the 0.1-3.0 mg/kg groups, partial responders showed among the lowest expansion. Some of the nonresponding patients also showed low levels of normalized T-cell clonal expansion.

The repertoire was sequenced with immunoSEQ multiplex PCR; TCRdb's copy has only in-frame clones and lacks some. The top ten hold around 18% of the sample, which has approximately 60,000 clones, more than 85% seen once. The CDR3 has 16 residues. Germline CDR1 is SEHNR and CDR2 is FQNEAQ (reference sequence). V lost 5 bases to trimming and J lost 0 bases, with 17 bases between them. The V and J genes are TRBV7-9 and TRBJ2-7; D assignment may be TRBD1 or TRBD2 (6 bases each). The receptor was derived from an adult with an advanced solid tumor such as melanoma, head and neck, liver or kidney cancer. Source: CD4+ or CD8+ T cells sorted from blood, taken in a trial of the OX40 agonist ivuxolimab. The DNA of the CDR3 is TGTGCCAGCAGCCCCATAGCCGGGGGCGACTCCTACGAGCAGTACTTC. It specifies CASSPIAGGDSYEQYF. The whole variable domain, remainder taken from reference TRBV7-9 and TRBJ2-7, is DTGVSQNPRHKITKRGQNVTFRCDPISEHNRLYWYRQTLGQGPEFLTYFQNEAQLEKSRLLSDRFSAERPKGSFSTLEIQRTEQGDSAMYLCASSPIAGGDSYEQYFGPGTRLTVT.